These T cell receptor beta chains were read from a single sample in a study of blood T cell repertoires in COVID-19. Clones were sequenced by immunoSEQ multiplex PCR, and TCRdb holds only the in-frame ones, with some missing. The sample has 300,000 to 500,000 clones, roughly 90% seen once. The sequenced sample consisted of PBMCs or T cells enriched from blood (not recorded which). These TCRs come from a woman in her thirties with acute COVID-19. The CDR3 runs from the conserved cysteine through the conserved F or W. D genes are given only for firm matches. Size values are once, few and many counts, or a class for expanded clones, and some rows have none.

J gene	D gene	V gene	clone size	CDR3 DNA	CDR3 protein
TRBJ1-6	-	TRBV19	-	TGTGCCAGTAGGCCGGGACACGGGTCACCCCTCCACTTT	CASRPGHGSPLHF
TRBJ2-7	-	TRBV28	once	TGTGCCAGCAGTTTAACAGGGACGCCTCCTATTTCCCTGCGACCTAACTACGAGCAGTACTTC	CASSLTGTPPISLRPNYEQYF
TRBJ2-7	-	TRBV12-3/TRBV12-4	-	TGTGCCAGCAGTTCGGCGTGGGGCCTGGCCGATTTC	CASSSAWGLADF
TRBJ2-7	TRBD1	TRBV25-1	-	TGTGCCAGCAGGACAGGGTACTCCTACGAGCAGTACTTC	CASRTGYSYEQYF
TRBJ2-7	-	TRBV9	-	TGTGCCAGCAGCGGGGGCCAAGGCTACGAGCAGTACTTC	CASSGGQGYEQYF
TRBJ2-2	-	TRBV24-1	few	TGTGCCACCAGTGACACCCGGGACACGAACACCGGGGAGCTGTTTTTT	CATSDTRDTNTGELFF
TRBJ1-4	TRBD1	TRBV20-1	-	TGCAGTGCTAGTCGGCAGGGGGCGAGGAAACTGTTTTTT	CSASRQGARKLFF
TRBJ1-1	-	TRBV10-3	-	TGTGCCGTGGCACAGGGAATGAACACTGAAGCTTTCTTT	CAVAQGMNTEAFF
TRBJ2-2	TRBD2	TRBV7-3	-	TGTGCCAGCAGCCTTGCTAGCGGGGTGAACACCGGGGAGCTGTTTTTT	CASSLASGVNTGELFF
TRBJ2-7	TRBD2	TRBV10-2	-	TGCGCCAGCAGTGAGACAGCGGGGGGCCTATACGAGCAGTACTTC	CASSETAGGLYEQYF
TRBJ2-3	TRBD2	TRBV4-1	-	TGCGCCAGCAGCCGAACTAGCGGGGGGGCCGCAGATACGCAGTATTTT	CASSRTSGGAADTQYF
TRBJ1-2	-	TRBV4-2	-	TGTGCCAGCAGCCAAGGCAGTGACTATGGCTACACCTTC	CASSQGSDYGYTF
TRBJ2-1	-	TRBV24-1	once	TGTGCCACCAGTGATTTGGACAGCGTAGCGGTTGGGCAGTTCTTC	CATSDLDSVAVGQFF
TRBJ2-1	TRBD1	TRBV30	-	TGTGCCTGGGAACGGGACAGGGTATACAATGAGCAGTTCTTC	CAWERDRVYNEQFF
TRBJ1-6	TRBD1	TRBV7-2	-	TGTGCCAGCAGCACAACAGGGGGAAATTCACCCCTCCACTTT	CASSTTGGNSPLHF
TRBJ2-7	-	TRBV18	-	TGTGCCAGCTCACCAGGGGGGACAGAACCCTACGAGCAGTACTTC	CASSPGGTEPYEQYF
TRBJ1-1	TRBD1	TRBV5-1	-	TGCGCCAGCAGCTTGGCCGGACAGGGCATGAACACTGAAGCTTTCTTT	CASSLAGQGMNTEAFF
TRBJ2-7	TRBD2	TRBV7-9	-	TGTGCCAGCAGCTTGGGACTAGCGGGAAGGACCTACGAGCAGTACTTC	CASSLGLAGRTYEQYF
TRBJ1-1	-	TRBV11-2	-	TGTGCCAGCAGCCCTCCCCCCTTCTCCCCCAGTCCGTCGGCTTTCTTT	CASSPPPFSPSPSAFF
TRBJ2-3	-	TRBV7-2	-	TGTGCCAGCAGCGGCTACGTGGGCGGGCGTACAGATACGCAGTATTTT	CASSGYVGGRTDTQYF
TRBJ1-2	-	TRBV7-2	-	TGTGCCAGCAGCCCCCACGGACAGCATTATGGCTACACCTTC	CASSPHGQHYGYTF
TRBJ1-1	-	TRBV5-1	-	TGCGCCAGCAACATGATCCCTGACAGGAACACTGAAGCTTTCTTT	CASNMIPDRNTEAFF
TRBJ2-2	-	TRBV3-1/TRBV3-2	-	TGTGCCAGCAGCCAAGTATATTTTAGCGGAACCGGGGAGCTGTTTTTT	CASSQVYFSGTGELFF
TRBJ1-2	TRBD1	TRBV28	-	TGTGCCAGCAGTCCGGTGGGACAGGGGGAAGTAGGGCATGGCTACACCTTC	CASSPVGQGEVGHGYTF
TRBJ1-1	-	TRBV2	-	TGTGCCAGCAGGGGGGGGGCAGAAGCTTTCTTT	CASRGGAEAFF
TRBJ1-2	TRBD1	TRBV6-5	-	TGTGCCAGCAGTTACAGACAGGGACACTATGGCTACACCTTC	CASSYRQGHYGYTF
TRBJ2-7	-	TRBV6-2/TRBV6-3	-	TGTGCCAGCAGTTCCCACAGGGACTCCTACGAGCAGTACTTC	CASSSHRDSYEQYF
TRBJ2-7	TRBD2	TRBV4-1	once	TGCGCCAGCAGCCAAAGTACTAGCGGGGCGTACGAGCAGTACTTC	CASSQSTSGAYEQYF
TRBJ2-1	TRBD1	TRBV18	-	TGTGCCAGCTCACACCCGGGACAGGGCTCTTACAATGAGCAGTTCTTC	CASSHPGQGSYNEQFF
TRBJ2-7	-	TRBV4-3	-	TGCGCCAGCAGCCAGGATTCTCTCACAGGGACCTACGAGCAGTACTTC	CASSQDSLTGTYEQYF
TRBJ1-6	-	TRBV5-1	-	TGCGCCAGCAGCACCCCCGACAGGAATGGGGTGTCACCCCTCCACTTT	CASSTPDRNGVSPLHF
TRBJ2-5	TRBD1	TRBV5-1	-	TGCGCCAGCAGCCCTAGAGACCCTTGGACAGGGCCAAAAGAGACCCAGTACTTC	CASSPRDPWTGPKETQYF
TRBJ2-2	TRBD2	TRBV24-1	-	TGTGCCACCGGTGGCCGGGCTAGCGGGTTTAGCACCGGGGAGCTGTTTTTT	CATGGRASGFSTGELFF
TRBJ2-5	-	TRBV4-3	-	TGCGCCAGCAGCCAGGGGCCCACGACCTCGGGCCTCGGGGAGACCCAGTACTTC	CASSQGPTTSGLGETQYF
TRBJ2-2	-	TRBV5-6	-	TGTGCCAGCAGCAAGATTAGGGAGCGCACCGGGGAGCTGTTTTTT	CASSKIRERTGELFF
TRBJ1-5	-	TRBV30	-	TGTGCCTGGAGTCGACTGACAGATTCTAATCAGCCCCAGCATTTT	CAWSRLTDSNQPQHF
TRBJ1-2	TRBD1	TRBV5-1	-	TGCGCCAGCAGCTGGACGACAGGGTCCTATGGCTACACCTTC	CASSWTTGSYGYTF
TRBJ2-7	-	TRBV12-3/TRBV12-4	-	TGTGCCAGCAGTTTCGGGTCCCTGTTAGAGCAGTACTTC	CASSFGSLLEQYF
TRBJ1-1	TRBD1	TRBV9	-	TGTGCCAGCAGCGTAGACAGACAGGGTGAAGCTTTCTTT	CASSVDRQGEAFF
TRBJ1-5	-	TRBV23-1	-	TGCGCCAGCAGTCAAGACAGGTTGGATCAGCCCCAGCATTTT	CASSQDRLDQPQHF
TRBJ1-2	-	TRBV5-8	-	TGTGCCAGCCGCGGGGGGCGCGTTAACTATGGCTACACCTTC	CASRGGRVNYGYTF
TRBJ2-7	TRBD2	TRBV19	-	TGTGCCAGTAGTACGTACACCGCTGTAGCGGGGGGCACCTCCTACGAGCAGTACTTC	CASSTYTAVAGGTSYEQYF
TRBJ1-1	TRBD1	TRBV18	-	TGTGCCAGCTCTCCCGACAGGGCCGAGCTAGGTGAAGCTTTCTTT	CASSPDRAELGEAFF
TRBJ2-7	-	TRBV12-1	-	TGTTCCAGCAGCTCTCCACCCTCGTGCCGGGAGAGCGAGCAGTACTTC	CSSSSPPSCRESEQYF
TRBJ2-1	TRBD1	TRBV7-6	-	TGTGCCAGCAGCCCTTATTGGAGGACAGGGATAAATGAGCAGTTCTTC	CASSPYWRTGINEQFF
TRBJ2-1	TRBD1	TRBV18	-	TGTGCCAGCTCACCACTGGGACAGGGGTCGTTGAGCTCCTACAATGAGCAGTTCTTC	CASSPLGQGSLSSYNEQFF
TRBJ2-3	-	TRBV4-1	-	TGCGCCAGCAGCCAAGATTCAGGGTGGGGAGATACGCAGTATTTT	CASSQDSGWGDTQYF
TRBJ1-2	-	TRBV3-1/TRBV3-2	-	TGTGCCAGCAGCCATGGACAGAACTATGGCTACACCTTC	CASSHGQNYGYTF
TRBJ2-2	-	TRBV19	-	TGTGCCAGTAGTATAGATCTTCGGGGGAGCGGGGAGCTGTTTTTT	CASSIDLRGSGELFF
TRBJ2-1	-	TRBV28	-	TGTGCCAGCAGCACACTAGTTAGTGAGCAGTTCTTC	CASSTLVSEQFF
TRBJ1-2	-	TRBV12-2	-	TGTGCAAGTCGCTTAGTTCGGGGGAATGGCTACACCTTC	CASRLVRGNGYTF
TRBJ1-5	-	TRBV6-6	-	TGTGCCAGCAGGGCCGGGGGTAGCAATCAGCCCCAGCATTTT	CASRAGGSNQPQHF